The sample holds a few counts of the clone carrying this TCR beta chain. No antigen is known for it. This CDR3 is 13 amino acids long. V shed 6 bases and J shed 2 bases, with 11 bases lying between them. Germline V gene lookup returns CDR1 MNHEY and CDR2 SMNVEV (reference sequence). Treatment described: oral pan-JAK inhibitor, 5-10 mg twice daily. The sample comes from a study of CD8+ T cells in alopecia areata. Looking at the study overall: Using the percentage of affected scalp area, treated patients' severity was scored.

Regarding the study as a whole: Clonality was higher in lesional than normal scalp, especially in alopecia totalis/universalis. Baseline CD8+ expansion's link to response remains uncertain, as there was one nonresponder. Persistence in scalp and blood during tofacitinib was observed for many expanded lesional clones.

Investigators isolated RNA and reverse transcribed it into cDNA to act as the sequencing template. Here immunoSEQ multiplex PCR was the method, and the copy in TCRdb shows in-frame clones only, minus some. Here the sample spans 95,000 to 120,000 clones, 56% being singletons. The source is a human donor with alopecia areata. The chain couples TRBV27 to TRBJ2-7, with D possibly TRBD2 on 6 matching bases. Specimen: CD4+ T cells sorted from blood, collected at week 24, from a patient treated with tofacitinib. CDR3 bases: TGTGCCAGCAGCCGGGACTTCGCCTACGAGCAGTACTTC. This encodes CASSRDFAYEQYF.